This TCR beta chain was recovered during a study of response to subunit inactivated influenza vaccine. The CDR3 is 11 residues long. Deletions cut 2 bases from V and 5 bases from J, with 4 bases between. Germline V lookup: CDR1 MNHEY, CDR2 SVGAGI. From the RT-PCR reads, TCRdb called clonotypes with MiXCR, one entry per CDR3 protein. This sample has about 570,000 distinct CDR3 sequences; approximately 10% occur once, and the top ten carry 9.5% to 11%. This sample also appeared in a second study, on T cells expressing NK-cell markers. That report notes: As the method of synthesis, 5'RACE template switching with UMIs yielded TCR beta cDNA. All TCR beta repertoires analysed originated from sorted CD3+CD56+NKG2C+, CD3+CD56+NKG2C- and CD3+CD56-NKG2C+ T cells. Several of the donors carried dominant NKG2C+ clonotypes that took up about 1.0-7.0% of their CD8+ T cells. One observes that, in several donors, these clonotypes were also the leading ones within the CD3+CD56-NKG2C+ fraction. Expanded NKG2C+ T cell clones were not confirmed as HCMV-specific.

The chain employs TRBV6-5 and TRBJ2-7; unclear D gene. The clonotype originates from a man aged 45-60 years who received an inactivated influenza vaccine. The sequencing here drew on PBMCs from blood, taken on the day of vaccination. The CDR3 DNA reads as TGTGCCAGCAGTTACATGCACGAGCAGTACTTC. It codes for CASSYMHEQYF.